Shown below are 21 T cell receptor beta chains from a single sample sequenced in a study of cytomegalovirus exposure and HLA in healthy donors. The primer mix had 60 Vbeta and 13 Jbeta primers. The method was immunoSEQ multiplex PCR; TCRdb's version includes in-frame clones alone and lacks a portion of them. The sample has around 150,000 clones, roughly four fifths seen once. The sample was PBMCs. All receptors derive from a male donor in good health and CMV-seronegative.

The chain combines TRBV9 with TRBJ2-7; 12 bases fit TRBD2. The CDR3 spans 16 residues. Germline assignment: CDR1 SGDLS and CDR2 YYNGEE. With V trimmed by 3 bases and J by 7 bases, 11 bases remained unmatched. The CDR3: CASSAGSSGGVWEQYF. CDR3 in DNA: TGTGCCAGCAGCGCCGGTTCTAGCGGGGGGGTTTGGGAGCAGTACTTC.

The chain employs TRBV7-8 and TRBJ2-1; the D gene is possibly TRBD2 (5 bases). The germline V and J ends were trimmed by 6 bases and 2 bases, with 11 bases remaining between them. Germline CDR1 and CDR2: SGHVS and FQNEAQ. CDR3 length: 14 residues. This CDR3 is CASRVREAYNEQFF. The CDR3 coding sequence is TGTGCCAGCAGAGTTCGGGAAGCCTACAATGAGCAGTTCTTC.

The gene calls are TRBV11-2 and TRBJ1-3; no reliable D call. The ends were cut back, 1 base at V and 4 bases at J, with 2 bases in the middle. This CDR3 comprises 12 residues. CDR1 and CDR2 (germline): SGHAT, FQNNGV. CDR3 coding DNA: TGTGCCAGCAGCTTAGTAGGAAACACCATATATTTT. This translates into CASSLVGNTIYF.

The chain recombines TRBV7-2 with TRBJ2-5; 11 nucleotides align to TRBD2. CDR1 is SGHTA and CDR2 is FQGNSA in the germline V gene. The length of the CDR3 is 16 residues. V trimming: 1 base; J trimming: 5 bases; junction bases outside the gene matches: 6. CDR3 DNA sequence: TGTGCCAGCAGCTTAGGGCCCACTAGCGGGAGTGAGACCCAGTACTTC. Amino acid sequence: CASSLGPTSGSETQYF. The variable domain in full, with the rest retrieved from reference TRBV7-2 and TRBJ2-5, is GAGVSQSPSNKVTEKGKDVELRCDPISGHTALYWYRQSLGQGLEFLIYFQGNSAPDKSGLPSDRFSAERTGGSVSTLTIQRTQQEDSAVYLCASSLGPTSGSETQYFGPGTRLLVL.

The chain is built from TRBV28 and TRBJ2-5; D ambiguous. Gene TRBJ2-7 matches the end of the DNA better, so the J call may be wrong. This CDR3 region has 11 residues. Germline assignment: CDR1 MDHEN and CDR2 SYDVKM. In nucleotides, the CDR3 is TGTGCCAGCAGTTTTAGCTACGAGCAGTACTTC. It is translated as CASSFSYEQYF.

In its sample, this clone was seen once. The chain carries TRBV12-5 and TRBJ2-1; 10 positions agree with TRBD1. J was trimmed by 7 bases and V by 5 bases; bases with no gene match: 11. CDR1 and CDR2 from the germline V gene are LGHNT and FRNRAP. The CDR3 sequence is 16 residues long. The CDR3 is CASGRSGTGAMNEQFF. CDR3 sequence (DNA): TGTGCTAGTGGTCGGTCCGGGACAGGGGCGATGAATGAGCAGTTCTTC. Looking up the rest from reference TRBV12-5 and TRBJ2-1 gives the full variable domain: DARVTQTPRHKVTEMGQEVTMRCQPILGHNTVFWYRQTMMQGLELLAYFRNRAPLDDSGMPKDRFSAEMPDATLATLKIQPSEPRDSAVYFCASGRSGTGAMNEQFFGPGTRLTVL.

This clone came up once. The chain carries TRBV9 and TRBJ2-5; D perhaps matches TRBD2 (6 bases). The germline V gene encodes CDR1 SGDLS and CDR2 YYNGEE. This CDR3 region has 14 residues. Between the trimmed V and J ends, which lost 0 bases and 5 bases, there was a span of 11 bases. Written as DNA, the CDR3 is TGTGCCAGCAGCGTAGATCCAGGAGGGGAGACCCAGTACTTC. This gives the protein CASSVDPGGETQYF.

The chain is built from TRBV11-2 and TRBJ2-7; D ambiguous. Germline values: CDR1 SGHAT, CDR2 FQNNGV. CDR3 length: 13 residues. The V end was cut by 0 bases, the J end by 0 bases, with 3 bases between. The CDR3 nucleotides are TGTGCCAGCAGCTTAGATCTCTCCTACGAGCAGTACTTC. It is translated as CASSLDLSYEQYF.

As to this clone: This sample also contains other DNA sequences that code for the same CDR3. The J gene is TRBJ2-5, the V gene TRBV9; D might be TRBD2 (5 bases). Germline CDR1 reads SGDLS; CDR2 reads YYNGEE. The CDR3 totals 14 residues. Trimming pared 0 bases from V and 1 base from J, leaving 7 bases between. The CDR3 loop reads CASSVGSGQETQYF. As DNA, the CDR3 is TGTGCCAGCAGCGTAGGGAGCGGCCAAGAGACCCAGTACTTC.

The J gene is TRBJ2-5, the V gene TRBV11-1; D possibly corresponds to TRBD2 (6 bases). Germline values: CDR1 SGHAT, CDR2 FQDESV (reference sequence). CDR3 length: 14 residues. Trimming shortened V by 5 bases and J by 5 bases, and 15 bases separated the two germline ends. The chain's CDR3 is CASSRGLLQETQYF. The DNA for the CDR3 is TGTGCCAGCAGCCGGGGACTTCTCCAGGAGACCCAGTACTTC. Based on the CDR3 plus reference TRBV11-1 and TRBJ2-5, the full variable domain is EAEVAQSPRYKITEKSQAVAFWCDPISGHATLYWYRQILGQGPELLVQFQDESVVDDSQLPKDRFSAERLKGVDSTLKIQPAELGDSAMYLCASSRGLLQETQYFGPGTRLLVL.

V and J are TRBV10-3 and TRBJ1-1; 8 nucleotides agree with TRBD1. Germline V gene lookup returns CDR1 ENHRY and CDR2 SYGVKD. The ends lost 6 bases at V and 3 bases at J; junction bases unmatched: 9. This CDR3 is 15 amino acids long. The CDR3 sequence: CAISRTGRGDTEAFF. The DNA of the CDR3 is TGTGCCATCAGCAGGACAGGGAGAGGGGACACTGAAGCTTTCTTT.

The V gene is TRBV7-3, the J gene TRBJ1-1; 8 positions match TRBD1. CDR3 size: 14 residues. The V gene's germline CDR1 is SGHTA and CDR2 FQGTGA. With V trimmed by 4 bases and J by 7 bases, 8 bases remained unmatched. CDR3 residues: CASSSGQARGEAFF. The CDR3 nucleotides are TGTGCCAGCAGCTCGGGACAGGCAAGGGGTGAAGCTTTCTTT.

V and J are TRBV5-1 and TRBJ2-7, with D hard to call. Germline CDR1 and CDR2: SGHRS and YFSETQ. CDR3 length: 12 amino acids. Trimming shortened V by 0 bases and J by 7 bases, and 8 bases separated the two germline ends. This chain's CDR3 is CASSLVPREQYF. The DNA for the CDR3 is TGCGCCAGCAGCTTGGTCCCGAGGGAGCAGTACTTC.

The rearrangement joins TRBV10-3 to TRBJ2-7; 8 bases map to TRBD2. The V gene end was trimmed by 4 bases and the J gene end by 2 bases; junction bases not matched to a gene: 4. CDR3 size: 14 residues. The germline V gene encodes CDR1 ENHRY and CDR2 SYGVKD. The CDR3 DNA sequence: TGTGCCATCAGTGCGACTAGCGTAGCCTACGAGCAGTACTTC. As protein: CAISATSVAYEQYF.

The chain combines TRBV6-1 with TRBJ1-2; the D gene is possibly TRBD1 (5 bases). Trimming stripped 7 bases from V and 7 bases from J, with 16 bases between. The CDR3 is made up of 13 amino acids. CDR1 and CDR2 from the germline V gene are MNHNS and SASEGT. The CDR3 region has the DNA TGTGCCAGCACCCAGGGCTTGGCCGGTGGCTACACCTTC. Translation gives CASTQGLAGGYTF.

The CDR3 region has the DNA TGTGCCAGCAGCTTATTCCGGACAGGGAACACTGAAGCTTTCTTT. It translates to CASSLFRTGNTEAFF. The V call is TRBV13, the J call TRBJ1-1; 7 bases fit TRBD1. CDR1 is PRHDT, CDR2 FYEKMQ, per germline (reference sequence). V lost 2 bases, J lost 1 base, and 4 bases stayed unmatched. CDR3 length equals 15 residues.

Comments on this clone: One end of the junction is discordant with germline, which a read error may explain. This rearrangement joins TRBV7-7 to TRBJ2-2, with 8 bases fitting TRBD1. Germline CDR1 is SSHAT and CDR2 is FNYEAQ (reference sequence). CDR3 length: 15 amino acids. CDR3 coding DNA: TGTGCTAGCAGCCCCGGGACAGGGAACACCGGGGAGCTGTTTTTT. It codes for CASSPGTGNTGELFF.

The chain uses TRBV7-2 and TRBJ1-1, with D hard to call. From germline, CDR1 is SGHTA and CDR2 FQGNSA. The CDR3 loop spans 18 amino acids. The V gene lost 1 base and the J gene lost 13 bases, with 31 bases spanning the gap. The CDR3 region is CASSLVSSGGKARTKDFF. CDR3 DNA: TGTGCCAGCAGCTTAGTATCTTCCGGAGGGAAAGCCAGAACTAAGGATTTCTTT.

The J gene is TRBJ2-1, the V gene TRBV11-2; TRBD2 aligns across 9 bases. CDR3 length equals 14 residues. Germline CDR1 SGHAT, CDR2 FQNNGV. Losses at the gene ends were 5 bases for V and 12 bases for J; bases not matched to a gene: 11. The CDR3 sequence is CASSRPAGGGWQFF. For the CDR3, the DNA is TGTGCCAGCAGCCGCCCAGCGGGAGGAGGGTGGCAGTTCTTC.

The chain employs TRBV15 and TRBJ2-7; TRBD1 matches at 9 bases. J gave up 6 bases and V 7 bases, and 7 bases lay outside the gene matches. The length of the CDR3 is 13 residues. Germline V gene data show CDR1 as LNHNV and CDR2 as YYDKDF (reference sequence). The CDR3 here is CATNGDRETEQYF. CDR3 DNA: TGTGCCACCAATGGGGACAGGGAGACCGAGCAGTACTTC.

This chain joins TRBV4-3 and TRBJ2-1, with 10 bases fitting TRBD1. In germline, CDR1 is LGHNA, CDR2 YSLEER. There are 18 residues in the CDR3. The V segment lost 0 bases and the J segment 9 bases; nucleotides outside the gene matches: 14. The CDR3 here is CASSQEQPTGGETGEQFF. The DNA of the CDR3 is TGCGCCAGCAGCCAAGAGCAACCGACAGGGGGCGAAACGGGTGAGCAGTTCTTC.